The rows below give T cell receptor beta chains drawn from one sample of a study of identical twins. TCRdb processed the 5' RACE reads anew with MiXCR; each CDR3 protein has one entry. The sample includes some 1,600,000 distinct CDR3 sequences, less than 40% seen only once; the top ten take over 0.25%. Material for sequencing was cord blood. The receptors were sampled from a newborn girl in good health. Both conserved end residues are part of each CDR3. The order of the fields is clone size, D gene, J gene, V gene, CDR3 DNA, CDR3 protein. D genes are given only for firm matches. The size of a clone is reported for some rows only, either as once, few or many, or as a class for expanded clones.

abundance: NA; d_gene: TRBD1; j_gene: TRBJ1-5; v_gene: TRBV6-2/TRBV6-3; CDR3nt: TGTGCCAGCAGTTATCGCTGGGGACAGGGTTACAATCAGCCCCAGCATTTT; CDR3aa: CASSYRWGQGYNQPQHF
abundance: NA; d_gene: TRBD2; j_gene: TRBJ2-1; v_gene: TRBV5-1; CDR3nt: TGCGCCAGCAGCTTTGGACTAGCGGGAGGCTCCTACAATGAGCAGTTCTTC; CDR3aa: CASSFGLAGGSYNEQFF
abundance: NA; d_gene: TRBD2; j_gene: TRBJ2-3; v_gene: TRBV5-6; CDR3nt: TGTGCCAGCAGCGAACTGACTAGCGGGAGGGCGGATACGCAGTATTTT; CDR3aa: CASSELTSGRADTQYF
abundance: NA; d_gene: TRBD2; j_gene: TRBJ2-3; v_gene: TRBV27; CDR3nt: TGTGCCAGCAGTTCACTAGCGGGCGTGGAGGGCACAGATACGCAGTATTTT; CDR3aa: CASSSLAGVEGTDTQYF
abundance: NA; d_gene: TRBD2; j_gene: TRBJ2-7; v_gene: TRBV10-3; CDR3nt: TGTGCCATCAGGGCGGGACTAGCGTCTACCTACAATGAGCAGTACTTC; CDR3aa: CAIRAGLASTYNEQYF
abundance: few; d_gene: TRBD2; j_gene: TRBJ2-7; v_gene: TRBV7-2; CDR3nt: TGTGCCAGCAGCGTAACGGGACTAGGAGTTCGGGAGCAGTACTTC; CDR3aa: CASSVTGLGVREQYF
abundance: NA; d_gene: TRBD1; j_gene: TRBJ1-4; v_gene: TRBV28; CDR3nt: TGTGCCAGCAGCCTGACAGGGTCGGTGGAACTGTTTTTT; CDR3aa: CASSLTGSVELFF
abundance: NA; d_gene: NA; j_gene: TRBJ2-2; v_gene: TRBV27; CDR3nt: TGTGCCAGCATCATCCTATCGGGACTCTCCTACACCGGGGAGCTGTTTTTT; CDR3aa: CASIILSGLSYTGELFF
abundance: few; d_gene: TRBD2; j_gene: TRBJ2-3; v_gene: TRBV9; CDR3nt: TGTGCCAGCAATGAGCGGGAGCGGGTAGATACGCAGTATTTT; CDR3aa: CASNERERVDTQYF
abundance: NA; d_gene: NA; j_gene: TRBJ2-2; v_gene: TRBV7-9; CDR3nt: TGTGCCAGAGGAGGCACCGGGGAGCTGTTTTTT; CDR3aa: CARGGTGELFF
abundance: few; d_gene: TRBD1; j_gene: TRBJ2-7; v_gene: TRBV9; CDR3nt: TGTGCCAGCAGCCCCCGGGACAGGGTTTCCTACGAGCAGTACTTC; CDR3aa: CASSPRDRVSYEQYF
abundance: NA; d_gene: NA; j_gene: TRBJ2-5; v_gene: TRBV3-1; CDR3nt: TGTGCCAGCAGCCAAGTGCCCGACTGGAATCTAGGGCAGTACTTC; CDR3aa: CASSQVPDWNLGQYF
abundance: NA; d_gene: TRBD2; j_gene: TRBJ2-7; v_gene: TRBV20-1; CDR3nt: TGCAGTGCTAGTTCAACAAAGGGAACTAGCGGGAGTATCGCCTACGAGCAGTACTTC; CDR3aa: CSASSTKGTSGSIAYEQYF
abundance: many; d_gene: NA; j_gene: TRBJ2-1; v_gene: TRBV11-2; CDR3nt: TGTGCCAGCAGCTTAACCGGGACATCCTACAATGAGCAGTTCTTC; CDR3aa: CASSLTGTSYNEQFF